These 25 T cell receptor beta chains share one sample of origin, sequenced in a study of cytomegalovirus exposure and HLA in healthy donors. PCR primers comprised 60 Vbeta and 13 Jbeta primers. The data were produced by immunoSEQ multiplex PCR, yet TCRdb's version contains in-frame clones alone and is incomplete. The sample has about 150,000 clones; over 70% are singletons. Sequences were obtained from PBMCs. The receptors were sampled from a woman aged 40 to 50 in good health and CMV-seropositive.

A single count supports this clone. The chain combines TRBV5-5 with TRBJ1-2; TRBD1 agrees at 7 bases. The V segment lost 1 base and the J segment 2 bases; nucleotides outside the gene matches: 8. Germline V gene data show CDR1 as SGHKS and CDR2 as YYEKEE (reference sequence). The CDR3 spans 16 residues. The CDR3 region has the DNA TGTGCCAGCAGCTTGTCCCAGACAGGGCTAAACTATGGCTACACCTTC. It specifies CASSLSQTGLNYGYTF.

The chain couples TRBV7-2 to TRBJ1-2; 10 positions agree with TRBD1. This CDR3 region has 15 residues. Trimming removed 4 bases from V and 4 bases from J; junction bases left unmatched: 6. Germline CDR1 is SGHTA and CDR2 is FQGNSA. CDR3 sequence: CASSSDRGRAYGYTF. The CDR3 DNA sequence: TGTGCCAGCAGCTCCGACAGGGGGCGAGCCTATGGCTACACCTTC.

The rearrangement joins TRBV19 to TRBJ2-3, with TRBD1 identical over 8 bases. Trimming at V came to 11 bases and at J to 6 bases, leaving 13 bases not matched to a gene. The germline V gene has CDR1 LNHDA and CDR2 SQIVND (reference sequence). This CDR3 spans 14 amino acids. CDR3 sequence: CAAARQGKSDTQYF. DNA for the CDR3: TGTGCCGCCGCGAGACAGGGGAAGTCCGATACGCAGTATTTT.

This chain connects TRBV19 to TRBJ1-2, with 7 bases lining up with TRBD1. V lost 8 bases and J lost 8; bases outside the gene matches: 11. Germline CDR1 LNHDA, CDR2 SQIVND (reference sequence). The CDR3 has 13 amino acids. The chain's CDR3 is CASFNRGGAGYTF. The CDR3 region has the DNA TGTGCCAGTTTTAACCGAGGGGGCGCAGGCTACACCTTC. Full variable domain (rest looked up from reference TRBV19 and TRBJ1-2): DGGITQSPKYLFRKEGQNVTLSCEQNLNHDAMYWYRQDPGQGLRLIYYSQIVNDFQKGDIAEGYSVSREKKESFPLTVTSAQKNPTAFYLCASFNRGGAGYTFGSGTRLTVV.

CDR3 nucleotide sequence: TGTGCCAGCAGCTTAGAGTCAGAGCAGTTCTTC. As protein: CASSLESEQFF. V is TRBV11-2 and J is TRBJ2-1, with unresolved D. Germline V CDR1 and CDR2: SGHAT, FQNNGV. Trimming shortened V by 0 bases and J by 10 bases, and 4 bases separated the two germline ends. The CDR3 loop spans 11 amino acids.

The gene calls are TRBV5-1 and TRBJ2-1; the D is unclear. V lost 4 bases and J lost 0, with 8 bases in between. This CDR3 contains 14 residues. CDR1 is SGHRS, CDR2 YFSETQ, per germline. CDR3 loop: CASSASSSYNEQFF. The CDR3 nucleotides read TGCGCCAGCAGCGCCTCTAGCTCCTACAATGAGCAGTTCTTC.

V usage is TRBV18 and J usage is TRBJ2-7; D is perhaps TRBD1 (5 bases). Trimming removed 1 base from V and 2 bases from J, with 12 bases in between. Per the germline V gene, CDR1 is KGHSH and CDR2 is LQKENI. The CDR3 is 15 amino acids. CDR3 sequence (DNA): TGTGCCAGCTCACCACGTATGGACACAACCTACGAGCAGTACTTC. Amino acids: CASSPRMDTTYEQYF.

The genes are TRBV25-1 and TRBJ2-3, with a possible D match to TRBD1 (5 bases). V was trimmed by 7 bases and J by 6 bases, leaving 14 bases between them. Germline CDR1 and CDR2: MGHDK and SYGVNS. This CDR3 is 13 amino acids long. The CDR3, as DNA: TGTGCCAGCAATATGGGGCCATGGGATACGCAGTATTTT. Translation: CASNMGPWDTQYF.

The CDR3 region is CASSSGTVSEAFF. CDR3 bases: TGTGCCAGCAGCTCTGGGACAGTGTCTGAAGCTTTCTTT. V is TRBV7-9 and J is TRBJ1-1; 7 bases agree with TRBD1. Germline V gene sequence: CDR1 SEHNR, CDR2 FQNEAQ (reference sequence). With V trimmed by 4 bases and J by 6 bases, 5 bases remained unmatched. This CDR3 is 13 amino acids long.

The CDR3, as DNA: TGTGCCAGCAGCTCATGGGTGGGGGGGCCGCCCGAGCAGTTCTTC. This translates into CASSSWVGGPPEQFF. This chain uses TRBV7-2 with TRBJ2-1; a possible D gene is TRBD2 (7 bases). V was cut by 4 bases and J by 10 bases, with 20 bases left in between. CDR1 is SGHTA, CDR2 FQGNSA, per germline. CDR3 length: 15 amino acids.

The chain joins TRBV6-1 to TRBJ1-2, with a possible D match to TRBD1 (6 bases). This CDR3 comprises 14 residues. Looked up from germline, CDR1 is MNHNS and CDR2 is SASEGT. The ends were cut back, 8 bases at V and 5 bases at J, with 18 bases in the middle. The CDR3 nucleotides read TGTGCCAGCGCGGCAGGGGTCTCCGAATATGGCTACACCTTC. Translation: CASAAGVSEYGYTF.

This clone was seen only a few times. The V and J genes are TRBV19 and TRBJ1-1; 8 positions match TRBD1. V lost 5 bases and J lost 4; bases outside the gene matches: 6. This CDR3 contains 14 residues. Germline V gene data show CDR1 as LNHDA and CDR2 as SQIVND (reference sequence). The DNA of the CDR3 is TGTGCCAGTAGTCTCACAGGGGGTTTCACTGAAGCTTTCTTT. Translating it yields CASSLTGGFTEAFF.

The chain employs TRBV5-1 and TRBJ2-5; TRBD1 matches at 9 bases. V was clipped by 2 bases and J by 2 bases; unmatched bases: 4. CDR3 length: 15 residues. CDR1 SGHRS and CDR2 YFSETQ come from the germline V gene. DNA for the CDR3: TGCGCCAGCAGCTTAGGACAGGGGCCACAAGAGACCCAGTACTTC. It codes for CASSLGQGPQETQYF.

The chain couples TRBV9 to TRBJ2-3; tentatively, D is TRBD1 (6 bases). CDR1 is SGDLS, CDR2 YYNGEE, per germline. CDR3 length equals 13 residues. The V end lost 7 bases, the J end lost 2 bases, and 11 bases lay between the germline ends. CDR3: CASASGDTDTQYF. CDR3 nucleotide sequence: TGTGCCAGCGCGTCAGGGGACACAGATACGCAGTATTTT. Combining the CDR3 with reference TRBV9 and TRBJ2-3 gives the whole variable domain DSGVTQTPKHLITATGQRVTLRCSPRSGDLSVYWYQQSLDQGLQFLIQYYNGEERAKGNILERFSAQQFPDLHSELNLSSLELGDSALYFCASASGDTDTQYFGPGTRLTVL.

The gene calls are TRBV28 and TRBJ1-2; D might be TRBD1 (6 bases). This CDR3 has 13 residues. Looked up from germline, CDR1 is MDHEN and CDR2 is SYDVKM. V lost 8 bases, J lost 5 bases, and 15 bases lay in between. This CDR3 reads CASETRTEYGYTF. As DNA, the CDR3 is TGTGCCAGCGAAACACGGACAGAATATGGCTACACCTTC.

On this clone itself: The junction departs from the called germline gene at one end, perhaps through a read error. This chain connects TRBV7-9 to TRBJ2-7; 12 bases agree with TRBD2. CDR1 is SEHNR and CDR2 is FQNEAQ in the germline V gene (reference sequence). The CDR3 covers 15 residues. CDR3 sequence: CSSSFPSGGAEEQYF. The CDR3 coding sequence is TGTTCCAGCAGCTTCCCTAGCGGGGGGGCCGAAGAGCAGTACTTC. Full variable domain (missing parts from reference TRBV7-9 and TRBJ2-7): DTGVSQNPRHKITKRGQNVTFRCDPISEHNRLYWYRQTLGQGPEFLTYFQNEAQLEKSRLLSDRFSAERPKGSFSTLEIQRTEQGDSAMYLCSSSFPSGGAEEQYFGPGTRLTVT.

The rearrangement joins TRBV6-6 to TRBJ2-7, with D perhaps TRBD2 (5 bases). Trimming removed 7 bases from V and 2 bases from J, with 15 bases in between. Germline-derived CDR1 and CDR2 are MNHNY and SVGAGI (reference sequence). This CDR3 has 14 amino acids. The CDR3 DNA follows: TGTGCCAGCACCCGGAGGACGGATACCTACGAGCAGTACTTC. This codes for CASTRRTDTYEQYF.

The rearrangement links TRBV5-4 to TRBJ1-2, with D hard to call. CDR3 length: 13 residues. Germline V gene sequence: CDR1 SGHNT, CDR2 YYREEE (reference sequence). Trimming pared 1 base from V and 2 bases from J, leaving 6 bases between. The CDR3 coding sequence is TGTGCCAGCAGCTTGAACAGCAACTATGGCTACACCTTC. It specifies CASSLNSNYGYTF.

The chain uses TRBV2 and TRBJ1-1; 8 positions match TRBD1. J gave up 3 bases and V 4 bases, and 7 bases lay outside the gene matches. CDR1 is SNHLY and CDR2 is FYNNEI in the germline V gene. This CDR3 has 15 amino acids. CDR3 residues: CASSAWTGSYTEAFF. CDR3 nucleotides: TGTGCCAGCAGTGCCTGGACAGGGAGTTACACTGAAGCTTTCTTT.

The chain links TRBV6-1 to TRBJ1-2; maybe TRBD1 (6 bases). The CDR3 covers 15 residues. Germline V gives CDR1 MNHNS, CDR2 SASEGT. Trimming removed 2 bases from V and 0 bases from J, with 10 bases in between. The CDR3 DNA is TGTGCCAGCAGTGAACAGGGACATTCTAACTATGGCTACACCTTC. It yields the protein CASSEQGHSNYGYTF.

The J gene is TRBJ1-1, the V gene TRBV7-9; the match to TRBD1 covers 7 bases. Germline CDR1 and CDR2: SEHNR and FQNEAQ (reference sequence). J gave up 7 bases and V 3 bases, and 11 bases lay outside the gene matches. This CDR3 region has 15 residues. In DNA, the CDR3 is TGTGCCAGCAGCTTGACCGGGACAGCCACAGATGAAGCTTTCTTT. Encoded protein: CASSLTGTATDEAFF.

This clone occurred once. The rearrangement joins TRBV10-3 to TRBJ2-7; D is perhaps TRBD2 (7 bases). The CDR3 consists of 14 residues. Per the germline V gene, CDR1 is ENHRY and CDR2 is SYGVKD. V was trimmed by 3 bases and J by 8 bases, leaving 17 bases between them. The CDR3, as DNA: TGTGCCATCAGTGACACGGGGGGCCTCAGGCAGCAGTACTTC. Translation gives CAISDTGGLRQQYF.

The V call is TRBV6-5, the J call TRBJ1-2; no clear D. The CDR3 has 14 amino acids. The germline CDR1 and CDR2 sequences are MNHEY and SVGAGI. Trimming removed 6 bases from V and 10 bases from J, with 21 bases in between. CDR3 loop: CASRTNAATYLYTF. The CDR3 region has the DNA TGTGCCAGCAGAACTAACGCAGCGACGTACCTCTACACCTTC.

The chain is built from TRBV5-1 and TRBJ1-4; TRBD1 is a possible D gene (5 bases). There are 14 residues in the CDR3. The germline V gene encodes CDR1 SGHRS and CDR2 YFSETQ. Trimming removed 2 bases at V and 7 bases at J, with 12 bases between. CDR3 sequence: CASSLIDSSEKLFF. The CDR3 nucleotides are TGCGCCAGCAGCTTAATCGACAGCAGTGAAAAACTGTTTTTT.

About this clone itself: Because the CDR3's place on the DNA is in doubt, the DNA is left out and the CDR3 is given as listed by TCRdb. The chain combines TRBV6-6 with TRBJ2-2; no DNA check was done on the table's D call, TRBD1. CDR1 and CDR2 from the germline V gene are MNHNY and SVGAGI (reference sequence). With termini counted, the CDR3 has 16 amino acids. CDR3 residues: CASSTSTGMNTGELFF.